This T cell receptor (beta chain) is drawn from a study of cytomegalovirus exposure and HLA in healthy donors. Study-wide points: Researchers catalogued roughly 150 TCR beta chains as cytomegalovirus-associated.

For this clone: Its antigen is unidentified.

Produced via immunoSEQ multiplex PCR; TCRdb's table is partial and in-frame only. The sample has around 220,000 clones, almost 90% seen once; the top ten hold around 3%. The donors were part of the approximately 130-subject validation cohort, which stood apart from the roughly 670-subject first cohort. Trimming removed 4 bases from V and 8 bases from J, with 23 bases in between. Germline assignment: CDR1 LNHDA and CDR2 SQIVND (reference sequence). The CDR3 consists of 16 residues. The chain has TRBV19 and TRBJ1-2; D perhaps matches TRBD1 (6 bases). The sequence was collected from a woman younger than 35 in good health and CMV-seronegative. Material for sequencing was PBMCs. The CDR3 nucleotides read TGTGCCAGTAGTACACGATGGGGCAGAGAGGGGGACGGCTACACCTTC. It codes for CASSTRWGREGDGYTF.